This TCR beta chain originates from a study of T cell responses to AZD1222 COVID-19 vaccine. Method: immunoSEQ multiplex PCR; TCRdb's copy keeps in-frame clones and lacks some. The table lists roughly 190,000 clones, approximately 90% of them singletons. Germline V CDR1 and CDR2: SSHAT, FNYEAQ (reference sequence). This CDR3 is 12 amino acids long. V lost 5 bases and J 7 bases, leaving 8 bases between the germline ends. The sequence derives from an adult who received the MenACWY meningococcal vaccine as a control. Here the sequenced sample was peripheral blood, taken 28 days after the second dose of the MenACWY control vaccine. The genes are TRBV7-7 and TRBJ2-2; the D gene is possibly TRBD1 (5 bases). The chain's CDR3 is CASSRQLGELFF. The CDR3 region has the DNA TGTGCCAGCAGCAGACAGCTCGGGGAGCTGTTTTTT. Supplemented by reference TRBV7-7 and TRBJ2-2, the full variable domain reads GAGVSQSPRYKVTKRGQDVTLRCDPISSHATLYWYQQALGQGPEFLTYFNYEAQPDKSGLPSDRFSAERPEGSISTLTIQRTEQRDSAMYRCASSRQLGELFFGEGSRLTVL.